Shown below are 2 T cell receptor beta chains from a single sample sequenced in a study of blood T cell repertoires in COVID-19. Assay: immunoSEQ multiplex PCR; the TCRdb copy retains only in-frame clones and omits some. The sample holds about 300,000 clones, more than 75% seen once. Sequenced: PBMCs or T cells enriched from blood (not recorded which). All receptors derive from a woman aged 18-29 years who had recovered from COVID-19.

V usage is TRBV7-9 and J usage is TRBJ2-1; 8 bases align to TRBD2. The ends lost 2 bases at V and 5 bases at J; junction bases unmatched: 8. The CDR3 loop spans 16 amino acids. Germline CDR1 SEHNR, CDR2 FQNEAQ (reference sequence). CDR3 region: CASSLTSAGVNNEQFF. The CDR3 region has the DNA TGTGCCAGCAGCTTAACCTCAGCGGGAGTGAACAATGAGCAGTTCTTC.

The chain carries TRBV29-1 and TRBJ1-3; 7 bases are shared with TRBD1. J was trimmed by 0 bases and V by 4 bases; bases with no gene match: 3. The germline CDR1 and CDR2 sequences are SQVTM and ANQGSEA. This CDR3 has 14 residues. CDR3 nucleotide sequence: TGCAGCGTTGGACAGGGAAGCTCTGGAAACACCATATATTTT. Its protein is CSVGQGSSGNTIYF.